The present TCR beta chain was sequenced within a study of blood T cell repertoires in COVID-19 (TCRdb year 2020). Background for the entire study: Collaborator samples came from the United States, Italy and Spain and covered acute and convalescent phases of COVID-19. The material from the prospective study consisted of cDNA or gDNA derived from T cells, B-cell-depleted T cells, or PBMCs. Deeply sampled blood TCRbeta repertoires from subjects exposed to, actively infected with, or recovered from COVID-19 were included in the dataset. The repertoires were made available in a free public database intended to serve as a resource for research on the immune response to SARS-CoV-2. Samples were obtained from the ongoing ImmuneRACE study (first 160 participants) and from 950 to 1,500 subjects provided by 6 global collaborators. Sample metadata almost always included a de-identified subject ID, COVID-19 status, age in years and sex. Where available, HLA class I and class II types were taken from metadata supplied by the sample provider and were not determined by assay-based typing. Summary of the overall study and its limitations: Clinical and demographic metadata were provided uncurated, with the amount varying by source and participant.

Worth noting for this clone: Its antigen remains unidentified. No much larger clone is present one base from it, and per-base qualities are unavailable.

Whole blood was collected in K2EDTA tubes by collaborating institutions according to the institutions' own protocols. For TCRbeta analysis, collaborators shipped samples in one of three forms: frozen whole blood, isolated PBMCs, or DNA extracted from either of those sample types. TCRbeta CDR3 regions were amplified from genomic DNA using the immunoSEQ Assay, a bias-controlled multiplex PCR. In the original analysis: Within the assay, amplification of reference gene primers was used to estimate how many nucleated cells each sample contained. To quantify the absolute abundance of each unique TCRbeta CDR3 rearrangement, sequence reads were collapsed and filtered. For each sample, productive Simpson clonality was calculated as the square root of Simpson's diversity index over productive rearrangements. As stored in TCRdb, this immuneACCESS dataset retains in-frame rearrangements with V and J assigned. A fraction of the clones does not appear; measured against another copy, unresolved V genes explain less than half of the discrepancy, and the remainder lacks a known reason. V and J calls and clone size are those listed in that table; D and trimming were worked out from the DNA. Here the sample has approximately 31,000 clones; approximately 91% occur a single time. The ten largest clones add up to approximately 13% of the sample.

The sequencing input was peripheral blood. The clonotype was recovered from a man aged 65 to 79 with active COVID-19.

The CDR3 in this case is CASSSSYEQYF. The DNA is TGTGCCAGCAGCAGCTCCTACGAGCAGTACTTC. This chain joins TRBV12-3 or TRBV12-4 to TRBJ2-7, with the D gene call left open. Between the V and J ends, shortened by 6 bases and 0 bases respectively, the junction contains 3 bases. The CDR3 sequence holds 11 residues, the cysteine and phenylalanine included. Only the CDR3 DNA is retained, 33 bases long and in frame from the first base.